The T cell receptor (beta chain) described here comes from a study of T cells in Graves' hyperthyroidism and ophthalmopathy. General study results and limits: Ophthalmopathy was predicted by the model a median of 6.5 months ahead of onset.

This CDR3 has 13 amino acids. The V gene's germline CDR1 is SGHDT and CDR2 YYEEEE. V was cut by 2 bases and J by 10 bases, with 15 bases left in between. This clonotype was counted only a few times. Its antigen is unidentified. Researchers barred patients who had uncontrolled infection, other autoimmune disease, pregnancy or lactation. From RNA transcripts, TCR beta CDR3 regions were amplified. First-round RT-PCR of the TCR CDR3 relied on the HTBI primer set. TCRdb independently ran MiXCR on the multiplex PCR reads; one entry per CDR3 protein. The sample yields over 500,000 distinct CDR3 sequences, 12% to 15% seen once.

This rearrangement joins TRBV5-6 to TRBJ1-1, with D maybe TRBD1 (5 bases). Specimen: blood. The source is a woman between 40 and 55 years old with Graves' hyperthyroidism. This CDR3 is CASSFRPRDSAFF. The CDR3 DNA is TGTGCCAGCAGCTTCAGGCCCAGGGACTCAGCTTTCTTT.